The 13 T cell receptor beta chains listed next were all sequenced from one sample in a study of PD-1 blockade in classical Hodgkin lymphoma. The protocol was immunoSEQ multiplex PCR, while the TCRdb copy is restricted to in-frame clones and leaves out a portion. The sample records about 85,000 clones, approximately 91% being singletons. After autologous stem cell transplantation all patients relapsed, and prior brentuximab vedotin exposure differed between cohorts. Sequences were derived from peripheral blood mononuclear cells (PBMCs), sampled before the second cycle of nivolumab. Every receptor here comes from a human donor with classical Hodgkin lymphoma.

The count of this clone is one. The V and J genes are TRBV5-1 and TRBJ2-3; no firm D call. V was cut by 3 bases and J by 0 bases, with 8 bases left in between. Per the germline V gene, CDR1 is SGHRS and CDR2 is YFSETQ. CDR3 size: 14 residues. CDR3 region: CASSSGKSTDTQYF. As DNA, the CDR3 is TGCGCCAGCAGCTCTGGGAAGAGCACAGATACGCAGTATTTT.

This clone was observed a handful of times. The genes are TRBV9 and TRBJ2-3; D gene unclear. The germline CDR1 and CDR2 sequences are SGDLS and YYNGEE. V was shortened by 0 bases and J by 0 bases, with 11 bases between the two germline ends. The CDR3 totals 16 residues. CDR3 in DNA: TGTGCCAGCAGCGTAGATGGGCAGGTGAGCACAGATACGCAGTATTTT. Its protein product is CASSVDGQVSTDTQYF.

The gene calls are TRBV6-4 and TRBJ2-1; 8 nucleotides agree with TRBD2. The CDR3 sequence is 15 residues long. V shed 5 bases and J 3 bases; nucleotides not matched to a gene: 6. CDR1 is MRHNA, CDR2 SNTAGT, per germline. This CDR3 reads CASSRAGDHYNEQFF. CDR3 DNA sequence: TGTGCCAGCAGTAGAGCGGGAGATCACTACAATGAGCAGTTCTTC.

The table lists this clone with a count of one. The chain has TRBV19 and TRBJ1-5; TRBD1 might be the D (6 bases). From germline, CDR1 is LNHDA and CDR2 SQIVND (reference sequence). V was clipped by 4 bases and J by 0 bases, with 10 bases between them. The CDR3 is made up of 15 amino acids. The CDR3 is CASSKDRISNQPQHF. CDR3 in DNA: TGTGCCAGTAGTAAAGACAGGATTAGCAATCAGCCCCAGCATTTT.

This clone was counted a single time. The chain combines TRBV28 with TRBJ1-5; D remains unclear. The CDR3 has 12 residues. The V end lost 7 bases, the J end lost 6 bases, and 10 bases lay between the germline ends. Germline-derived CDR1 and CDR2 are MDHEN and SYDVKM. CDR3 loop: CASTEGSQPQHF. CDR3 nucleotide sequence: TGTGCCAGCACTGAGGGATCTCAGCCCCAGCATTTT.

The chain has TRBV5-1 and TRBJ1-5; D is ambiguous. The V and J ends lost 2 bases and 8 bases respectively, with 11 bases between them. The CDR3 extends over 13 amino acids. Per the germline V gene, CDR1 is SGHRS and CDR2 is YFSETQ. For the CDR3, the DNA is TGCGCCAGCAGCTTAGATATATGGGAGCCCCAGCATTTT. Translation: CASSLDIWEPQHF. The entire variable domain, with the rest obtained from reference TRBV5-1 and TRBJ1-5, is as follows: KAGVTQTPRYLIKTRGQQVTLSCSPISGHRSVSWYQQTPGQGLQFLFEYFSETQRNKGNFPGRFSGRQFSNSRSEMNVSTLELGDSALYLCASSLDIWEPQHFGDGTRLSIL.

Written as DNA, the CDR3 is TGTGCCAGCAGTTATAGGACTAGCGGTAGCTCCTACGAGCAGTACTTC. Protein product: CASSYRTSGSSYEQYF. V gene TRBV6-5 combines with J gene TRBJ2-7, with 10 bases identical to TRBD2. The CDR3 has 16 residues. CDR1 and CDR2 from the germline V gene are MNHEY and SVGAGI. Trimming took 3 bases from V and 0 from J; bases not matched to a gene: 5.

This chain links TRBV10-3 with TRBJ1-5; D unresolved. This CDR3 contains 13 residues. Trimming pared 3 bases from V and 9 bases from J, leaving 12 bases between. Germline CDR1 and CDR2: ENHRY and SYGVKD. CDR3 sequence: CAISEARDSPQHF. CDR3 nucleotides: TGTGCCATCAGTGAAGCACGAGACTCGCCCCAGCATTTT.

The V and J genes are TRBV6-1 and TRBJ1-5; the D is unclear. Germline V gene sequence: CDR1 MNHNS, CDR2 SASEGT. This CDR3 has 14 amino acids. The V gene lost 4 bases and the J gene lost 3 bases, with 10 bases spanning the gap. The CDR3 bases are TGTGCCAGCAGTGGGCGGAGAAACAATCAGCCCCAGCATTTT. Its protein is CASSGRRNNQPQHF.

The chain has TRBV9 and TRBJ2-1, with D maybe TRBD1 (6 bases). V shed 0 bases and J shed 6 bases, with 22 bases lying between them. Germline V lookup: CDR1 SGDLS, CDR2 YYNGEE. There are 18 residues in the CDR3. The chain's CDR3 is CASSVGPRGANIGNEQFF. CDR3 bases: TGTGCCAGCAGCGTAGGTCCCAGGGGCGCGAATATCGGCAATGAGCAGTTCTTC. The full variable domain, in which reference TRBV9 and TRBJ2-1 provide the parts outside the CDR3, is DSGVTQTPKHLITATGQRVTLRCSPRSGDLSVYWYQQSLDQGLQFLIQYYNGEERAKGNILERFSAQQFPDLHSELNLSSLELGDSALYFCASSVGPRGANIGNEQFFGPGTRLTVL.

The V and J genes are TRBV7-6 and TRBJ2-2, with 13 bases that match TRBD2. From germline, CDR1 is SGHVS and CDR2 FNYEAQ. CDR3 length: 18 amino acids. J lost 4 bases, V lost 2 bases, and 7 bases had no gene match. CDR3 loop: CASSLYPGLAGFTGELFF. In DNA, the CDR3 is TGTGCCAGCAGCTTATACCCGGGACTAGCGGGGTTCACCGGGGAGCTGTTTTTT.

The chain joins TRBV19 to TRBJ2-5; the D gene could be TRBD1 or TRBD2 (5 bases each). The CDR3 spans 13 residues. From germline, CDR1 is LNHDA and CDR2 SQIVND (reference sequence). V shed 3 bases and J shed 1 base, with 6 bases lying between them. CDR3 DNA sequence: TGTGCCAGTAGTATGGGACCCCAAGAGACCCAGTACTTC. Its protein product is CASSMGPQETQYF.

The rearrangement joins TRBV5-6 to TRBJ2-5; maybe TRBD2 (5 bases). Germline V CDR1 and CDR2: SGHDT, YYEEEE. V gave up 0 bases and J gave up 4 bases, with 10 bases separating them. The CDR3 contains 14 residues. The CDR3 loop reads CASSLVGEGETQYF. The CDR3, as DNA: TGTGCCAGCAGCTTGGTCGGGGAAGGAGAGACCCAGTACTTC.